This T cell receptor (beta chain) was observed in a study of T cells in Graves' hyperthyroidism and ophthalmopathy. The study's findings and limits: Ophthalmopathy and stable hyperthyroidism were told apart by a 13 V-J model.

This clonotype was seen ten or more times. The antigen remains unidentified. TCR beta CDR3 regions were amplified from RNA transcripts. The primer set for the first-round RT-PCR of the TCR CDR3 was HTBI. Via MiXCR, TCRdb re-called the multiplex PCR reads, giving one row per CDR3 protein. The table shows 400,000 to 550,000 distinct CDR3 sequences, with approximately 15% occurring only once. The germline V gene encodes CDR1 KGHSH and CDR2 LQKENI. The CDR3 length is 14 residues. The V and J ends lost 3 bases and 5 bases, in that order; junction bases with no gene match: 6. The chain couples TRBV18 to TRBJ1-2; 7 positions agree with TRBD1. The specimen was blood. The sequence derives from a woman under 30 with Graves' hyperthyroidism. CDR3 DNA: TGTGCCAGCTCACCGCAGGACAGGATTTATGGCTACACCTTC. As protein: CASSPQDRIYGYTF.